These 23 T cell receptor beta chains originate from one sample sequenced in a study of cytomegalovirus exposure and HLA in healthy donors. The PCR used 60 Vbeta and 13 Jbeta primers. The method was immunoSEQ multiplex PCR; TCRdb's version includes in-frame clones alone and lacks a portion of them. The sample lists about 110,000 clones, roughly 15% occurring once. Sequenced: PBMCs. Source of these receptors: a female donor in good health and CMV-seronegative.

The chain couples TRBV10-3 to TRBJ2-7, with 9 bases lining up with TRBD1. The V gene end was trimmed by 10 bases and the J gene end by 2 bases; junction bases not matched to a gene: 6. Looked up from germline, CDR1 is ENHRY and CDR2 is SYGVKD. CDR3 length: 13 amino acids. The CDR3: CATDRGSTYEQYF. The CDR3 bases are TGTGCCACCGACAGGGGGTCGACCTACGAGCAGTACTTC.

This chain connects TRBV28 to TRBJ2-3; 13 nucleotides line up with TRBD2. Losses at the gene ends were 6 bases for V and 6 bases for J; bases not matched to a gene: 6. This CDR3 is 15 amino acids long. Germline V CDR1 and CDR2: MDHEN, SYDVKM. The CDR3 DNA reads TGTGCCAGCAGGCGACTAGCGGGAGGTGTGGATACGCAGTATTTT. Translated, it gives CASRRLAGGVDTQYF.

The J gene is TRBJ2-2, the V gene TRBV7-6, with 8 bases fitting TRBD2. CDR1 is SGHVS and CDR2 is FNYEAQ in the germline V gene. V gave up 4 bases and J gave up 0 bases; unmatched junction bases: 7. The CDR3 extends over 17 amino acids. DNA of the CDR3: TGTGCCAGCAGCTCCCTGGGCGGGGGGTCGAACACCGGGGAGCTGTTTTTT. Amino acid sequence: CASSSLGGGSNTGELFF. Using reference TRBV7-6 and TRBJ2-2 for the parts outside the CDR3, the full variable domain is GAGVSQSPRYKVTKRGQDVALRCDPISGHVSLYWYRQALGQGPEFLTYFNYEAQQDKSGLPNDRFSAERPEGSISTLTIQRTEQRDSAMYRCASSSLGGGSNTGELFFGEGSRLTVL.

This clone was detected a few times. The V gene is TRBV6-1, the J gene TRBJ2-1; possible D gene TRBD1, 6 bases. V lost 1 base and J 4 bases, leaving 14 bases between the germline ends. The germline CDR1 and CDR2 sequences are MNHNS and SASEGT. The CDR3 totals 16 residues. The CDR3 spells CASSEEWQGPYNEQFF. In nucleotides, the CDR3 is TGTGCCAGCAGTGAAGAGTGGCAGGGGCCTTACAATGAGCAGTTCTTC.

The chain uses TRBV28 and TRBJ2-2; 11 bases map to TRBD2. There are 17 residues in the CDR3. In germline, CDR1 is MDHEN, CDR2 SYDVKM. The V gene end was trimmed by 5 bases and the J gene end by 1 base; junction bases not matched to a gene: 6. CDR3 residues: CASSPGTSGLNTGELFF. CDR3 nucleotide sequence: TGTGCCAGCAGTCCGGGGACTAGCGGATTGAACACCGGGGAGCTGTTTTTT. Combining the CDR3 with reference TRBV28 and TRBJ2-2 gives the whole variable domain DVKVTQSSRYLVKRTGEKVFLECVQDMDHENMFWYRQDPGLGLRLIYFSYDVKMKEKGDIPEGYSVSREKKERFSLILESASTNQTSMYLCASSPGTSGLNTGELFFGEGSRLTVL.

This clone was found a few times. This chain links TRBV6-5 with TRBJ1-4; a weak D match, TRBD1 (5 bases). The V gene lost 5 bases and the J gene lost 4 bases, with 14 bases spanning the gap. The CDR3 has 15 amino acids. Germline V CDR1 and CDR2: MNHEY, SVGAGI. DNA for the CDR3: TGTGCCAGCAGTCTCCAGGGAAGGGGTAATGAAAAACTGTTTTTT. Its translation is CASSLQGRGNEKLFF.

This clone has only a few counts. The genes are TRBV15 and TRBJ2-5; D may be TRBD2 (5 bases). Trimming cost V 0 bases and J 1 base, with 9 bases left between them. The CDR3 contains 15 residues. Germline CDR1 and CDR2: LNHNV and YYDKDF (reference sequence). The CDR3 here is CATSRDRGSQETQYF. The CDR3 DNA is TGTGCCACCAGCAGAGATAGAGGGTCCCAAGAGACCCAGTACTTC.

This clone was seen only a few times. The chain employs TRBV5-1 and TRBJ2-2; TRBD1 matches at 9 bases. The germline gives CDR1 SGHRS, CDR2 YFSETQ. The ends lost 0 bases at V and 1 base at J; junction bases unmatched: 1. There are 16 residues in the CDR3. The CDR3 loop is CASSLAGQGNTGELFF. In nucleotides, the CDR3 is TGCGCCAGCAGCTTGGCGGGACAGGGGAACACCGGGGAGCTGTTTTTT.

The J gene is TRBJ2-7, the V gene TRBV19; 9 positions agree with TRBD1. The junction had 4 bases not matched to a gene; V was cut back by 4 bases and J by 0 bases. CDR1 and CDR2 (germline): LNHDA, SQIVND (reference sequence). The CDR3 extends over 15 amino acids. CDR3 sequence reads: CASSTGTGLSYEQYF. DNA for the CDR3: TGTGCCAGTAGTACCGGGACAGGGCTCTCCTACGAGCAGTACTTC. Using reference TRBV19 and TRBJ2-7 for the parts outside the CDR3, the full variable domain is DGGITQSPKYLFRKEGQNVTLSCEQNLNHDAMYWYRQDPGQGLRLIYYSQIVNDFQKGDIAEGYSVSREKKESFPLTVTSAQKNPTAFYLCASSTGTGLSYEQYFGPGTRLTVT.

V usage is TRBV27 and J usage is TRBJ2-1; maybe TRBD2 (5 bases). The V gene lost 4 bases and the J gene lost 4 bases, with 11 bases spanning the gap. Looked up from germline, CDR1 is MNHEY and CDR2 is SMNVEV (reference sequence). CDR3 length: 14 residues. This CDR3 reads CASSSRGLYNEQFF. The CDR3 DNA follows: TGTGCCAGCAGTTCTAGAGGGCTGTACAATGAGCAGTTCTTC.

In this sample, this clone turned up a few times. This rearrangement joins TRBV4-2 to TRBJ2-5; possible D gene TRBD2, 5 bases. The germline V gene has CDR1 LGHNA and CDR2 YNFKEQ. Deletions cut 4 bases from V and 1 base from J, with 13 bases between. The CDR3 is 15 amino acids. The CDR3, as DNA: TGTGCCAGCAGCCTTCATTCCGGGGTCCAAGAGACCCAGTACTTC. Its protein is CASSLHSGVQETQYF.

This clone was detected only a few times. This rearrangement joins TRBV4-1 to TRBJ1-2; tentatively, D is TRBD1 (6 bases). CDR3 length: 15 amino acids. The V gene's germline CDR1 is MGHRA and CDR2 YSYEKL. The V and J ends lost 1 base and 3 bases respectively, with 12 bases between them. The CDR3 loop is CASSQGRQVDYGYTF. The CDR3 DNA reads TGCGCCAGCAGCCAAGGGAGACAGGTCGACTATGGCTACACCTTC.

This clone was observed a few times. V gene TRBV2 combines with J gene TRBJ2-5, with 12 positions matching TRBD2. The closer fit of TRBJ2-7 to the DNA end suggests the J call may be wrong. In germline, CDR1 is SNHLY, CDR2 FYNNEI. This CDR3 is built from 15 residues. The CDR3 sequence is CASSEWTSGDHEQYF. The CDR3 coding sequence is TGTGCCAGCAGTGAATGGACTAGCGGGGACCACGAGCAGTACTTC.

This clone appeared a few times. J is TRBJ2-7 and V is TRBV10-3, with TRBD1 matching over 8 bases. Unmatched junction bases numbered 11, after V lost 6 bases and J lost 4 bases. CDR1 and CDR2 from the germline V gene are ENHRY and SYGVKD. This CDR3 is built from 15 residues. CDR3: CAISQADRGEYEQYF. CDR3 nucleotide sequence: TGTGCCATCAGCCAGGCCGACAGGGGAGAGTACGAGCAGTACTTC.

This clone was counted between two and nine times. The CDR3 reads CASSQGLAADTQYF. In nucleotides, the CDR3 is TGTGCCAGCAGCCAAGGACTAGCGGCAGATACGCAGTATTTT. The chain joins TRBV14 to TRBJ2-3, with 9 positions matching TRBD2. Germline loops: CDR1 SGHDN, CDR2 FVKESK. There are 14 residues in the CDR3. J was trimmed by 4 bases and V by 1 base; bases with no gene match: 0.

In this sample, this clone turned up a few times. The genes are TRBV28 and TRBJ1-2; D not certain. The CDR3 length is 11 residues. The germline CDR1 and CDR2 sequences are MDHEN and SYDVKM. Trimming pared 5 bases from V and 5 bases from J, leaving 6 bases between. CDR3 sequence reads: CASSAGYGYTF. CDR3 in DNA: TGTGCCAGCAGTGCGGGTTATGGCTACACCTTC.

This clone was seen only a few times. The gene calls are TRBV6-6 and TRBJ2-1; D might be TRBD1 (6 bases). This CDR3 region has 15 residues. V dropped 6 bases and J dropped 4 bases, with 16 bases sitting between them. Germline CDR1 MNHNY, CDR2 SVGAGI (reference sequence). The CDR3 protein is CASRQRQADYNEQFF. The CDR3 coding sequence is TGTGCCAGCAGGCAGCGACAGGCCGATTACAATGAGCAGTTCTTC.

Concerning this clone: Mismatch with germline at one junction end may stem from a read error. This chain joins TRBV5-4 and TRBJ2-7; the match to TRBD1 covers 7 bases. The V gene's germline CDR1 is SGHNT and CDR2 YYREEE (reference sequence). This CDR3 contains 15 residues. Written as DNA, the CDR3 is TGTGCCAGCAGCTTTGGTGGGGACAGCTCCTACGAGCCGTACTTC. It yields the protein CASSFGGDSSYEPYF.

The gene calls are TRBV5-1 and TRBJ1-2; TRBD1 is a possible D gene (6 bases). The CDR3 is made up of 14 amino acids. Per germline, CDR1 SGHRS and CDR2 YFSETQ. V was pared by 3 bases and J by 4 bases, with 13 bases between. CDR3: CASSSYRASYGYTF. For the CDR3, the DNA is TGCGCCAGCAGCTCGTACAGGGCGAGCTATGGCTACACCTTC.

The CDR3 protein is CASSQGVPTRSADTQYF. The CDR3 bases are TGCGCCAGCAGCCAAGGGGTCCCGACTAGGTCTGCAGATACGCAGTATTTT. The V gene is TRBV4-1, the J gene TRBJ2-3, with D possibly being TRBD2 (6 bases). Trimming removed 1 base at V and 4 bases at J, with 18 bases between. The CDR3 consists of 17 residues. Germline V lookup: CDR1 MGHRA, CDR2 YSYEKL.

This clone turned up a few times. The chain combines TRBV19 with TRBJ2-5, with TRBD2 as a possible D gene (6 bases). Trimming stripped 9 bases from V and 2 bases from J, with 22 bases between. The CDR3 sequence is 16 residues long. Germline V lookup: CDR1 LNHDA, CDR2 SQIVND (reference sequence). The CDR3 is CARVEGRGGGQETQYF. The CDR3 DNA sequence: TGTGCCAGAGTTGAGGGGCGGGGAGGAGGGCAAGAGACCCAGTACTTC.

V usage is TRBV30 and J usage is TRBJ2-7, with D perhaps matching TRBD1 (6 bases). Germline lookup yields CDR1 GTSNPN and CDR2 SVGIG (reference sequence). V lost 2 bases and J 2 bases, leaving 16 bases between the germline ends. CDR3 length equals 15 residues. This CDR3 reads CAWSSPGHFTYEQYF. In nucleotides, the CDR3 is TGTGCCTGGAGTTCACCGGGACACTTTACCTACGAGCAGTACTTC. Variable domain in full (rest from reference TRBV30 and TRBJ2-7): SQTIHQWPATLVQPVGSPLSLECTVEGTSNPNLYWYRQAAGRGLQLLFYSVGIGQISSEVPQNLSASRPQDRQFILSSKKLLLSDSGFYLCAWSSPGHFTYEQYFGPGTRLTVT.

This clone was seen a few times. The V and J genes are TRBV29-1 and TRBJ1-5; 7 bases line up with TRBD1. This CDR3 is 14 amino acids long. From germline, CDR1 is SQVTM and CDR2 ANQGSEA. The junction had 9 bases not matched to a gene; V was cut back by 7 bases and J by 3 bases. In DNA, the CDR3 is TGCAGCGCCTCGCCGGGACAGTACAATCAGCCCCAGCATTTT. Its translation is CSASPGQYNQPQHF. Complete variable domain (other parts from reference TRBV29-1 and TRBJ1-5): SAVISQKPSRDICQRGTSLTIQCQVDSQVTMMFWYRQQPGQSLTLIATANQGSEATYESGFVIDKFPISRPNLTFSTLTVSNMSPEDSSIYLCSASPGQYNQPQHFGDGTRLSIL.